This T cell receptor (beta chain) was sequenced during a study of cytomegalovirus exposure and HLA in healthy donors. Overall study results and limits: Cytomegalovirus status was reportedly diagnosed by the classifier with high specificity and sensitivity. The majority of CMV-associated TCR beta chains were reported as apparently HLA-restricted in a later analysis.

Primers included in the PCR were 60 Vbeta and 13 Jbeta primers. Sequencing used immunoSEQ multiplex PCR; TCRdb keeps in-frame clones, though not all of them. The profile shows 170,000 or so clones, 80% of them singletons. With respect to this clone: Its antigen is not known.

The TCR originated in a boy aged 5-17 years in good health and CMV-seronegative. What was sequenced was PBMCs.

This CDR3 is CASSLALAGNRDEQFF. CDR3 nucleotides: TGCGCCAGCAGCTTGGCACTAGCGGGGAATAGGGATGAGCAGTTCTTC. V gene TRBV5-1 combines with J gene TRBJ2-1, with TRBD2 matching 10 bases. The germline V gene has CDR1 SGHRS and CDR2 YFSETQ. V lost 0 bases and J lost 8; bases outside the gene matches: 8. The CDR3 is 16 amino acids.